This TCR beta chain was observed in a study of cytomegalovirus exposure and HLA in healthy donors. Findings of the study overall: The classifier reportedly diagnosed cytomegalovirus status with high sensitivity and specificity. CMV serostatus was the sole immune exposure information available.

As for this clone: The target antigen is unknown.

Trimming stripped 1 base from V and 3 bases from J, with 13 bases between. This CDR3 region has 16 residues. Per the germline V gene, CDR1 is SGHNT and CDR2 is YYREEE (reference sequence). 13 Jbeta primers and 60 Vbeta primers were used for the PCR. Profiled with immunoSEQ multiplex PCR; TCRdb holds only in-frame clones, not every one. The sample contains around 130,000 clones, approximately 71% of which appear only once. The genes are TRBV5-4 and TRBJ2-2; D might be TRBD2 (6 bases). What was sequenced was PBMCs. The source is a woman aged 55-69 years in good health and CMV-seronegative. CDR3 residues: CASSLRGRKDTGELFF. The CDR3 DNA reads as TGTGCCAGCAGCTTGAGAGGGAGGAAAGACACCGGGGAGCTGTTTTTT.